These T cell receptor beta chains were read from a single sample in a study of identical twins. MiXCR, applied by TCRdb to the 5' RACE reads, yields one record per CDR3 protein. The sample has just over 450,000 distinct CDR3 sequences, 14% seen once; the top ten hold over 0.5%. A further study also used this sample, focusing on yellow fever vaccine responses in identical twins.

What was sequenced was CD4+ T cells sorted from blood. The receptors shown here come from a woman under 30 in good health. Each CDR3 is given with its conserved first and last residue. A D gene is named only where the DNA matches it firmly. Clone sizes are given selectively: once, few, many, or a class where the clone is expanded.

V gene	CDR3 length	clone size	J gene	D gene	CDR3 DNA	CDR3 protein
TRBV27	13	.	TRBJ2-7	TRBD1	TGTGCCAGCGGCCCGGGACAGCCCTACGAGCAGTACTTC	CASGPGQPYEQYF
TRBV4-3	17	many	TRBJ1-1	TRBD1	TGCGCCAGCAGCCCCCTCGGACAGGGGGCAGTCGGCACTGAAGCTTTCTTT	CASSPLGQGAVGTEAFF
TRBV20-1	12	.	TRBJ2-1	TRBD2	TGCAGTGCTGAGAGCGGGGGGTATGAGCAGTTCTTC	CSAESGGYEQFF
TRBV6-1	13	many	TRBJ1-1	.	TGTGCCAGCAGTGAAGCGCCTGCCACTGAAGCTTTCTTT	CASSEAPATEAFF
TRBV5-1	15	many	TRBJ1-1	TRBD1	TGCGCCAGCAGCCAGGACAGGTCTTCACACACTGAAGCTTTCTTT	CASSQDRSSHTEAFF
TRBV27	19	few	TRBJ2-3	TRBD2	TGTGCCAGCATCACCGGGACTAGCGGGAGCTGGCGAAGCACAGATACGCAGTATTTT	CASITGTSGSWRSTDTQYF
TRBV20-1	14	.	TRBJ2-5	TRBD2	TGCAGTGCTAGGTCTAGCGGGGCCCAAGAGACCCAGTACTTC	CSARSSGAQETQYF
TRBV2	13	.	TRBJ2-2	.	TGTGCCAGCAGTGAAAACGTTGCCGGGGAGCTGTTTTTT	CASSENVAGELFF
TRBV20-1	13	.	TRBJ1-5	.	TGCAGTGCTAGAGAGGGCAGGGATCAGCCCCAGCATTTT	CSAREGRDQPQHF
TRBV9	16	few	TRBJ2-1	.	TGTGCCAGCAGCGAAAGGCCTAGCGCAACCTACAATGAGCAGTTCTTC	CASSERPSATYNEQFF
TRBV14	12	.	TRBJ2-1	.	TGTGCCAGCAGCCAAGTTTTCGTAGAGCAGTTCTTC	CASSQVFVEQFF
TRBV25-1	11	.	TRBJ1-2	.	TGTGCCAGCAGTGCCAATAAAGGCTACACCTTC	CASSANKGYTF
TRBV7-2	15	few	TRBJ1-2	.	TGTGCCAGCAGCTTCCTACAGGGCCTTAACTATGGCTACACCTTC	CASSFLQGLNYGYTF
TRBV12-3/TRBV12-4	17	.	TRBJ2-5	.	TGTGCCAGCAGTTTGGGGATGCAAGCCCTACTCCAAGAGACCCAGTACTTC	CASSLGMQALLQETQYF
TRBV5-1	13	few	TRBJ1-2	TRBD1	TGCGCCAGCAGACGGGAGACAGGGCGAGGCTACACCTTC	CASRRETGRGYTF
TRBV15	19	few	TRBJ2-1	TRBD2	TGTGCCACCAGCAGAGATAGCCCCGAAGCGGGAGGAGGAGGGAATGAGCAGTTCTTC	CATSRDSPEAGGGGNEQFF
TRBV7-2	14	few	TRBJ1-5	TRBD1	TGTGCCAGCAGCTGGGGACAGAGAAATCAGCCCCAGCATTTT	CASSWGQRNQPQHF
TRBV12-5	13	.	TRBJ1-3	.	TGTGCTAGTGGTCAAAGTTCTGGAAACACCATATATTTT	CASGQSSGNTIYF
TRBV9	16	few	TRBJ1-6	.	TGTGCCAGCAGCGTCTCCTCGGAGGTTCGAGATTCACCCCTCCACTTT	CASSVSSEVRDSPLHF
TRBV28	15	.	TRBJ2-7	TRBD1	TGTGCCAGCAGCCAAGGGGGACAGGCCTCCTACGAGCAGTACTTC	CASSQGGQASYEQYF
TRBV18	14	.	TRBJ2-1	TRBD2	TGTGCCAGCTCCCCTCTAGCGGGGGCAGGGGAGCAGTTCTTC	CASSPLAGAGEQFF
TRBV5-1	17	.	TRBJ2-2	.	TGCGCCAGCAGCTTACTATCTCTTCGGGGACCCACCGGGGAGCTGTTTTTT	CASSLLSLRGPTGELFF
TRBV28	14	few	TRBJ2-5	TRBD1	TGTGCCAGCAACCCGGGACAGGGCAAGGAGACCCAGTACTTC	CASNPGQGKETQYF
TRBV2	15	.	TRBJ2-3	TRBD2	TGTGCCAGCACTTCTAGCGGGGGGTCCACAGATACGCAGTATTTT	CASTSSGGSTDTQYF
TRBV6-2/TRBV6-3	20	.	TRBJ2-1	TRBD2	TGTGCCAGCAGTTATCCAGGCACCGGGACTAGCGGGAGGAGGTACAATGAGCAGTTCTTC	CASSYPGTGTSGRRYNEQFF
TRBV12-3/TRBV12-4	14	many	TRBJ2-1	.	TGTGCCAGCAAGGGGCCGGGGAACTACAATGAGCAGTTCTTC	CASKGPGNYNEQFF
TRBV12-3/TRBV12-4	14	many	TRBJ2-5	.	TGTGCCAGCAGTCAGGATAGGGGGGATGAGACCCAGTACTTC	CASSQDRGDETQYF
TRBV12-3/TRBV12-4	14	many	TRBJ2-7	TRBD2	TGTGCCAGCAGATATAGCGGGAGTACCTACGAGCAGTACTTC	CASRYSGSTYEQYF
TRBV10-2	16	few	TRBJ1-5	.	TGCGCCAGCAGTGAGTCGGGCGGGGCCGGGGATCAGCCCCAGCATTTT	CASSESGGAGDQPQHF
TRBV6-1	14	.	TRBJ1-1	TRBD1	TGTGCCAGCGGGACAGGGGGATCGTTGGTCGGAGCTTTCTTT	CASGTGGSLVGAFF
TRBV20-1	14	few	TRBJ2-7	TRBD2	TGCAGTGCCGCCCTAGCGGGAGGGCCCTACGAGCAGTACTTC	CSAALAGGPYEQYF